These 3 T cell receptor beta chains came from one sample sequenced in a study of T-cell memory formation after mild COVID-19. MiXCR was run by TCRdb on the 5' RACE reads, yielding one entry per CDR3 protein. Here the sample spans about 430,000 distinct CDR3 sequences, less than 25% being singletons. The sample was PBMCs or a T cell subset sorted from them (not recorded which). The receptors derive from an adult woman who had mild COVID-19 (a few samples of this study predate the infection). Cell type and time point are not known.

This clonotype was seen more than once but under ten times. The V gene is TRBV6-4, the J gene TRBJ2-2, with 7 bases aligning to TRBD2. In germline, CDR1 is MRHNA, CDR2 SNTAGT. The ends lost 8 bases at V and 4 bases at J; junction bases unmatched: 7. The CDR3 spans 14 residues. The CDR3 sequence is CASRLRGSTGELFF. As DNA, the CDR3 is TGTGCCAGCCGTCTGCGGGGGAGCACCGGGGAGCTGTTTTTT.

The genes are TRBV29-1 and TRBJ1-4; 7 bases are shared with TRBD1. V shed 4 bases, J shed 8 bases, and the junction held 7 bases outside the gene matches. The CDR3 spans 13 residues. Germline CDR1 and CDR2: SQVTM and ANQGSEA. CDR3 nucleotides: TGCAGCGTTGGGGACAGAAGGGACGAAAAACTGTTTTTT. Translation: CSVGDRRDEKLFF. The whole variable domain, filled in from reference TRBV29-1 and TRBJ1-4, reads SAVISQKPSRDICQRGTSLTIQCQVDSQVTMMFWYRQQPGQSLTLIATANQGSEATYESGFVIDKFPISRPNLTFSTLTVSNMSPEDSSIYLCSVGDRRDEKLFFGSGTQLSVL.

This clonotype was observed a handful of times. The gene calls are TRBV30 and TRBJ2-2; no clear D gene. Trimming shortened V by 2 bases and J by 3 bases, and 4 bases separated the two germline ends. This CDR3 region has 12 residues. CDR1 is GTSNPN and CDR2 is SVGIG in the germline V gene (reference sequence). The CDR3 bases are TGTGCCTGGAGTAGGTACACCGGGGAGCTGTTTTTT. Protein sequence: CAWSRYTGELFF.